Sequencing of this TCR beta chain was carried out in a study of blood T cell repertoires in COVID-19. From germline, CDR1 is LGHNA and CDR2 YNFKEQ. CDR3 size: 16 residues. The germline V and J ends were trimmed by 2 bases and 0 bases, with 13 bases remaining between them. Repertoires were generated with immunoSEQ multiplex PCR, while TCRdb's copy carries only in-frame clones and drops some. The sample comprises some 320,000 clones, around 87% of which are singletons, and approximately 5% rests with the top ten. The clonotype originates from a woman in her thirties who had recovered from COVID-19. V gene TRBV4-2 combines with J gene TRBJ2-5; D gene uncertain. The sample taken for sequencing was PBMCs or T cells enriched from blood (not recorded which). Here the CDR3 DNA reads TGTGCCAGCAGCCAACTCGGAGAGGCGTACCAAGAGACCCAGTACTTC. Translation: CASSQLGEAYQETQYF.